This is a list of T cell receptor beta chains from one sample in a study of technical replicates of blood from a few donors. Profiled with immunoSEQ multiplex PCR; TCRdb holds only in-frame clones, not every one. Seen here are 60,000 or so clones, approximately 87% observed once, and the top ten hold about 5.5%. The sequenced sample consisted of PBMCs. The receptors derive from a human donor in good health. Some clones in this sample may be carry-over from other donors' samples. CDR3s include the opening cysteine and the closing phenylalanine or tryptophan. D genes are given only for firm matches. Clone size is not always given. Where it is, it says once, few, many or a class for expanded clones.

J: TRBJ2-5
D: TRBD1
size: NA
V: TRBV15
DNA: TGTGCCACCAGCCCTGACAGGGTTCGTAAGGGAGAGACCCAGTACTTC
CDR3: CATSPDRVRKGETQYF

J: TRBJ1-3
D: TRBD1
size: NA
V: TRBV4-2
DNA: TGTGCCAGCAGCCAAACAGGGGGCGGAAACACCATATATTTT
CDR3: CASSQTGGGNTIYF

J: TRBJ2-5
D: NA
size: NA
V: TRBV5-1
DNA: TGCGCCAGCAGCTTGACAGAAGAGACCCAGTACTTC
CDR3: CASSLTEETQYF

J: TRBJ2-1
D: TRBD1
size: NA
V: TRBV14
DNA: TGTGCCAGCAGCCAAGATCCGACAGGGACCTACAATGAGCAGTTCTTC
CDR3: CASSQDPTGTYNEQFF

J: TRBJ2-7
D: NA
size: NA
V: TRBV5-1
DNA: TGCGCCAGCGGAGAGGGATTCTCCTACGAGCAGTACTTC
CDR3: CASGEGFSYEQYF

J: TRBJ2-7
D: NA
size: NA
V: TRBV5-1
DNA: TGCGCCAGCAGCTTGGTGACGACAGTCGGGTTCTACGAGCAGTACTTC
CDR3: CASSLVTTVGFYEQYF

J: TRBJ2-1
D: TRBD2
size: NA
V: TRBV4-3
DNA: TGCGCCAGCAGCCAAGGACTAGCGGTCGATGAGCAGTTCTTC
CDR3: CASSQGLAVDEQFF

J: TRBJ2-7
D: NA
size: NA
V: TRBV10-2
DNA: TGCGCCAGCAGTGAGTCCCAGGGCTCCTACGAGCAGTACTTC
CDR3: CASSESQGSYEQYF

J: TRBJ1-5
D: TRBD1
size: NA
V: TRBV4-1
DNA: TGCGCCAGCAGCGGTCACAGGGGGCAGCCCCAGCATTTT
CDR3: CASSGHRGQPQHF

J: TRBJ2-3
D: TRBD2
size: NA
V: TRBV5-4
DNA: TGTGCCAGCAGCCAAAGAGCGGGGGGCAGCACAGATACGCAGTATTTT
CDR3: CASSQRAGGSTDTQYF

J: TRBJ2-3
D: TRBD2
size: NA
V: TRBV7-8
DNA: TGTGCCAGCAGCTTAGCCATACTAGCGGGCACAGATACGCAGTATTTT
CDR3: CASSLAILAGTDTQYF

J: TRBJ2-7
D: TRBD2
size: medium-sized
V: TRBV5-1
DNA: TGCGCCAGCTCACCGACATCTTGGTTTCAGACTAGCGGGCGACTGTACGAGCAGTACTTC
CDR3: CASSPTSWFQTSGRLYEQYF

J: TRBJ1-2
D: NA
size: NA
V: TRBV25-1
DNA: TGTGCCAGCAGTGAACGCCGAGGGAATGGCTACACCTTC
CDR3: CASSERRGNGYTF

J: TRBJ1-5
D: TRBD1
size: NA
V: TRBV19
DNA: TGTGCCAGTAGGACAGGGCCTAATCAGCCCCAGCATTTT
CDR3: CASRTGPNQPQHF

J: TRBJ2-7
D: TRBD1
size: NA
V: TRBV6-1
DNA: TGTGCCAGCAGTTTACGGTCGACAGGGCCCTACGAGCAGTACTTC
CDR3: CASSLRSTGPYEQYF

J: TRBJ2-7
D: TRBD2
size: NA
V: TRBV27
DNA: TGTGCCAGCAGTTCTCAGACTAGCGGCCGTTTAGAGCAGTACTTC
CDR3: CASSSQTSGRLEQYF

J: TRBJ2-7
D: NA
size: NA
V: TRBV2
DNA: TGTGCCAGCAGTGACAGCTCGGGAGTCTACGAGCAGTACTTC
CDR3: CASSDSSGVYEQYF

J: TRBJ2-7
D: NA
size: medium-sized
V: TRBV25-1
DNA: TGTGCCAGCAGTGAATGGGCAGGAGAGCAGTACTTC
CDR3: CASSEWAGEQYF

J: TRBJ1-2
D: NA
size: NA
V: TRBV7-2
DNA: TGTGCCAGCAGCTTGTCGGGTATTAGTGATGGCTACACCTTC
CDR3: CASSLSGISDGYTF

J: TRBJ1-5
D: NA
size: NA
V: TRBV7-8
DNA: TGTGCCAGCAGCTTAGTGGGCAGGGGTATAGGTCAGCCCCAGCATTTT
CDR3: CASSLVGRGIGQPQHF

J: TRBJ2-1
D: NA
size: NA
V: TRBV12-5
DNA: TGTGCTAGTGGTTTGGAGCAGGCCTCGATCTTC
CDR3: CASGLEQASIF

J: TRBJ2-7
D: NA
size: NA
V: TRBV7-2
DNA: TGTGCCAGCAGCCTTACGGTACCCGAGCAGTACTTC
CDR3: CASSLTVPEQYF

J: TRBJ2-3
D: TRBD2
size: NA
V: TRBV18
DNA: TGTGCCAGCTCACAAAACGGACTAGCGGGGGATACGCAGTATTTT
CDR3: CASSQNGLAGDTQYF

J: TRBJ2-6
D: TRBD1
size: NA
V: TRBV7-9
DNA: TGTGCCAGCAGCTTAGGGACAGGGGCTGGGGCCAACGTCCTGACTTTC
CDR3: CASSLGTGAGANVLTF

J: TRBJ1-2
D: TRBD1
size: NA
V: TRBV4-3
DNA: TGCGCCAGCAGCGCCGCCGGGACAGGGGGCAGAGGCTACACCTTC
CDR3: CASSAAGTGGRGYTF

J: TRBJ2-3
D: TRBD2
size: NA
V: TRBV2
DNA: TGTGCCAGCAGTGGAGCTCTAGCGGGGTGGCAGTATTTT
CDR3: CASSGALAGWQYF

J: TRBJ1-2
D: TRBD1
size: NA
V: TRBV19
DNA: TGTGCCAGTAGCTCCCCTGGGACAGCGTATGGCTACACCTTC
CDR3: CASSSPGTAYGYTF

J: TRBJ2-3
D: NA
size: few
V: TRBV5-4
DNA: TGTGCCAGCAGCCCGGGAATAGTGGTGAAGAAGGATAGTGTGCAGTATTTT
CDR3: CASSPGIVVKKDSVQYF

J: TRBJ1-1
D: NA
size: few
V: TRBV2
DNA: TGTGCCAGCAGGCGGGCAGCCAACACTGAAGCTTTCTTT
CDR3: CASRRAANTEAFF

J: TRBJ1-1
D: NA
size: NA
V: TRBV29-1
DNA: TGCAGCGTTGAAAAACATCGGACGGAGGGGACTGAAGCTTTCTTT
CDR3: CSVEKHRTEGTEAFF

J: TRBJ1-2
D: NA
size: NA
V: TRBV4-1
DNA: TGCGCCAGCAGCCAAGATTCAGGGGCAGGGAATGATGGCTACACCTTC
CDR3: CASSQDSGAGNDGYTF

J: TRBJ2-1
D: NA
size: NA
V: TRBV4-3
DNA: TGCGCCAGCAGCCAATCGAGGGTTCAGTTCTTC
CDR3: CASSQSRVQFF

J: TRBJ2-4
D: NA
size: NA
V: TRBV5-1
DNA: TGCGCCAGCAGCTTACAGAGCGAGGGCTTAGCCAAAAACATTCAGTACTTC
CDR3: CASSLQSEGLAKNIQYF

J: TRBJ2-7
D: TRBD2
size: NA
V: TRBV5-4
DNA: TGTGCCAGCAGCCTAGCGGGAGGGGTCTTGGGCGAGCAGTACTTC
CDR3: CASSLAGGVLGEQYF

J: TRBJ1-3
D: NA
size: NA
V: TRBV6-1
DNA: TGTGCCAGCGACAGCCACTCTGGAAACACCATATATTTT
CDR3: CASDSHSGNTIYF

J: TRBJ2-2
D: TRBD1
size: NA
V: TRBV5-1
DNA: TGCGCCAGCAGTTACAAAAGGACAGGGGGGAACACCGGGGAGCTGTTTTTT
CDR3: CASSYKRTGGNTGELFF

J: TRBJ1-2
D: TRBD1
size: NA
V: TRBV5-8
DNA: TGTGCCAGCAGTTTCTCAAGAACGACAGGGAACTATGGCTACACCTTC
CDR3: CASSFSRTTGNYGYTF

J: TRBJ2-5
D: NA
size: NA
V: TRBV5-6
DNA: TGTGCCAGCAGCTTGGCTGCAGGGGCTTGGGGGACCCAAGAGACCCAGTACTTC
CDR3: CASSLAAGAWGTQETQYF

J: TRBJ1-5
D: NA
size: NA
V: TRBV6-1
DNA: TGTGCCAGCAGTGATTGGGCAGATTATCAGCCCCAGCATTTT
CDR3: CASSDWADYQPQHF

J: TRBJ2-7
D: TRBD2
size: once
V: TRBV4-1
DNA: TGCGCCAGCAGCCAGGACTTTCCCGCGGGGGGCTCAAGGCAGTACTTC
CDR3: CASSQDFPAGGSRQYF

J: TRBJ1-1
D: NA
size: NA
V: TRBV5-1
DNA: TGCGCCAGCAGCTCCAAAGTAGGGGGACCTGAAGCTTTCTTT
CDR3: CASSSKVGGPEAFF

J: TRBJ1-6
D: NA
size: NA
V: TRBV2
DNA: TGTGCCAGCAGAGGAGGGGAAAATTCACCCCTCCACTTT
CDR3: CASRGGENSPLHF

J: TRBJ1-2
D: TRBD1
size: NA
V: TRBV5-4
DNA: TGTGCCAGCAGCGCCATACGACAGGGGTCGGGCTACACCTTC
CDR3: CASSAIRQGSGYTF

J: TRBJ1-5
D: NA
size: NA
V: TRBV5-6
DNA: TGTGCCAGCAGCCCAGAAGGCAATCAGCCCCAGCATTTT
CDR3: CASSPEGNQPQHF

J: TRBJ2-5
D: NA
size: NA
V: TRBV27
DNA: TGTGCCAGCAGTTTGTCCCGGTCATCCGGGGAGACCCAGTACTTC
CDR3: CASSLSRSSGETQYF

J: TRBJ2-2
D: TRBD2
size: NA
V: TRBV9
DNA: TGTGCCAGCAGCCCCCGACTAGCGGGAGGGTCCGGGGAGCTGTTTTTT
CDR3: CASSPRLAGGSGELFF

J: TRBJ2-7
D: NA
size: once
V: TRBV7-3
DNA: TGTGCCACGCCATCTGGGGGCCCAAGCTCCTACGAGCAGTACTTC
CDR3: CATPSGGPSSYEQYF

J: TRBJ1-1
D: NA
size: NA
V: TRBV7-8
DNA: TGTGCCAGCAGCTTAGGTGTGAGTATGAACACTGAAGCTTTCTTT
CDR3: CASSLGVSMNTEAFF

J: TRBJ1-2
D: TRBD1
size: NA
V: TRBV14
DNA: TGTGCCAGCAGCCAAGTAGGGACAGGGGAAAGGGGCTACACCTTC
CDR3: CASSQVGTGERGYTF

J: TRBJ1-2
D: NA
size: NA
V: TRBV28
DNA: TGTGCCAGCAGTTTGAGGCAGGGCAAGGGAGGCTACACCTTC
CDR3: CASSLRQGKGGYTF

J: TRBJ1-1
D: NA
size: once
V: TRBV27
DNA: TGTGCCAGCAGTTCGTGGGCAGACAAAAACACTGAAGCTTTCTTT
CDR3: CASSSWADKNTEAFF

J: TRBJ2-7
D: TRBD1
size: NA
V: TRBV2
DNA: TGTGCCAGCAGTGGGGACAGGGGGTCCTACGAGCAGTACTTC
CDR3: CASSGDRGSYEQYF

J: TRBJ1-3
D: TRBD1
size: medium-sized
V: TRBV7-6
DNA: TGTGCCAGCAGCTCCGAACAGGGGGCTTCTGGAAACACCATATATTTT
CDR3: CASSSEQGASGNTIYF

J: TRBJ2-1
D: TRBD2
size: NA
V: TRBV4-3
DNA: TGCGCCAGCAGCCAAGAGCGCGGGAGGGCCTCGAATGAGCAGTTCTTC
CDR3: CASSQERGRASNEQFF

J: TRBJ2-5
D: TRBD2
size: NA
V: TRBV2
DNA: TGTGCCAGCACTCCCACCAGCGGGGGGGCGGAGACCCAGTACTTC
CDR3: CASTPTSGGAETQYF

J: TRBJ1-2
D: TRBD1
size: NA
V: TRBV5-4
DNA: TGTGCCAGCAGCTTGGGAGGTCTGCGAACCGGGACAGACGGCTACACCTTC
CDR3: CASSLGGLRTGTDGYTF

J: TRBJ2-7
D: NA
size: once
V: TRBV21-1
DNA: TGTGCCAGGCCCACCCGGTATAGCGGGGGGAGATACGAGCAGTACTTC
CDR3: CARPTRYSGGRYEQYF

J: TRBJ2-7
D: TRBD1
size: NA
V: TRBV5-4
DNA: TGTGCCAGCAGCTTGAGGGGGCTGGGACAGGGAAGGGAAGCCTACGAGCAGTACTTC
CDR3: CASSLRGLGQGREAYEQYF